These 30 T cell receptor beta chains originate from one sample sequenced in a study of T cells after yellow fever vaccination. TCRdb re-called the 5' RACE reads through MiXCR, storing one row per CDR3 protein. The table records roughly 120,000 distinct CDR3 sequences, around 7.2% of them present only once. The sample in question was CD4+ T cells sorted from PBMCs, obtained roughly 45 days after the first yellow fever vaccination. The receptor source for this set is a man younger than 35 who received the YFV17D yellow fever vaccine.

This clonotype was recorded many times. This rearrangement joins TRBV4-3 to TRBJ2-7; D call uncertain. Trimming pared 0 bases from V and 1 base from J, leaving 7 bases between. The germline CDR1 and CDR2 sequences are LGHNA and YSLEER. CDR3 size: 14 residues. CDR3: CASSQDLGSYEQYV. CDR3 sequence (DNA): TGCGCCAGCAGCCAAGATCTGGGTTCCTACGAGCAGTACGTC.

About this clonotype: A much more abundant neighbour one base away suggests this may be a read error. This chain uses TRBV29-1 with TRBJ2-1, with a tentative D call TRBD2 (6 bases). Germline CDR1 SQVTM, CDR2 ANQGSEA. The CDR3 extends over 14 amino acids. The chain's CDR3 is CSVERWGGHNVQFF. CDR3 sequence (DNA): TGCAGCGTTGAAAGGTGGGGAGGCCACAATGTGCAGTTCTTC.

There are many counts of this clonotype. The chain recombines TRBV12-3 or TRBV12-4 with TRBJ2-5; TRBD1 matches 9 bases. V was clipped by 5 bases and J by 2 bases; unmatched bases: 6. CDR3 length equals 15 residues. In DNA, the CDR3 is TGTGCCAGCAGTCTCTTCGGGACAGGGCAAGAGACCCAGTACTTC. This sequence encodes CASSLFGTGQETQYF.

This clonotype was detected ten times or more. This rearrangement joins TRBV7-2 to TRBJ2-5; TRBD2 aligns across 11 bases. CDR1 SGHTA and CDR2 FQGNSA come from the germline V gene. The junction had 7 bases not matched to a gene; V was cut back by 2 bases and J by 5 bases. The CDR3 loop spans 16 amino acids. This CDR3 is CASSLFLAGGGETQYF. In DNA, the CDR3 is TGTGCCAGCAGCTTATTCCTAGCGGGGGGCGGGGAGACCCAGTACTTC.

This clonotype was detected ten times or more. This chain joins TRBV9 and TRBJ2-2, with TRBD1 as a possible D gene (6 bases). V was cut by 0 bases and J by 3 bases, with 9 bases left in between. The CDR3 is 15 residues long. CDR1 and CDR2 (germline): SGDLS, YYNGEE. In DNA, the CDR3 is TGTGCCAGCAGCGTAGCGGCAGGGGACACCGGGGAGCTGTTTTTT. Residues: CASSVAAGDTGELFF.

The table lists this clonotype with a few counts. The chain uses TRBV19 and TRBJ2-7, with D unclear. Deletions cut 9 bases from V and 4 bases from J, with 25 bases between. The CDR3 has 16 residues. Germline CDR1 LNHDA, CDR2 SQIVND (reference sequence). The CDR3 bases are TGTGCCAGGGAAACCAACAGTTGTGAAGGGTTTTACGAGCAGTACTTC. It specifies CARETNSCEGFYEQYF.

This clonotype was seen at least ten times. The chain joins TRBV24-1 to TRBJ2-7; perhaps TRBD2 as D (7 bases). The CDR3 totals 13 residues. In germline, CDR1 is KGHDR, CDR2 SFDVKD. V was trimmed by 3 bases and J by 6 bases, leaving 11 bases between them. CDR3 in amino acids: CATSDNREGEQYV. CDR3 in DNA: TGTGCCACCAGTGATAACAGGGAGGGCGAGCAGTACGTC.

This clonotype came up many times. The CDR3 sequence: CATSAEKSYGYTF. DNA of the CDR3: TGTGCCACCAGTGCCGAGAAGAGCTATGGCTACACCTTC. The rearrangement joins TRBV24-1 to TRBJ1-2, with no clear D. V dropped 5 bases and J dropped 4 bases, with 10 bases sitting between them. Per germline, CDR1 KGHDR and CDR2 SFDVKD. The CDR3 extends over 13 amino acids.

This clonotype appeared many times. This chain links TRBV5-1 with TRBJ2-1; the D gene is possibly TRBD2 (5 bases). V was cut by 3 bases and J by 10 bases, with 20 bases left in between. Germline assignment: CDR1 SGHRS and CDR2 YFSETQ. The CDR3 totals 15 residues. CDR3 region: CASSSLGSSDYEQFF. The CDR3 bases are TGCGCCAGCAGCTCCTTGGGATCGTCAGACTACGAGCAGTTCTTC.

At least ten counts were recorded for this clonotype. V usage is TRBV5-1 and J usage is TRBJ2-3, with no clear D. The CDR3 is 15 residues long. The V end lost 0 bases, the J end lost 2 bases, and 10 bases lay between the germline ends. From germline, CDR1 is SGHRS and CDR2 YFSETQ. The CDR3 DNA reads TGCGCCAGCAGCTTGGAATCCAGGCCCACAGATACGCAGTATTTT. Translated, it gives CASSLESRPTDTQYF.

This clonotype was seen many times. The chain joins TRBV10-3 to TRBJ2-5, with D tentatively TRBD2 (6 bases). The CDR3 covers 16 residues. Germline loops: CDR1 ENHRY, CDR2 SYGVKD. V gave up 5 bases and J gave up 4 bases, with 20 bases separating them. This CDR3 reads CAISSLTGLPSETQYF. DNA of the CDR3: TGTGCCATCAGTTCCCTCACGGGACTCCCGTCAGAGACCCAGTACTTC.

This clonotype was observed many times. V usage is TRBV9 and J usage is TRBJ1-4; the D gene is possibly TRBD1 (5 bases). V was cut by 3 bases and J by 0 bases, with 6 bases left in between. The CDR3 is 14 residues long. Germline V gene lookup returns CDR1 SGDLS and CDR2 YYNGEE. The CDR3 nucleotides read TGTGCCAGCAGCGCGACAGCAACTAATGAAAAACTGTTTTTT. Protein: CASSATATNEKLFF.

The V and J genes are TRBV7-2 and TRBJ1-3; 11 nucleotides line up with TRBD1. The germline V gene encodes CDR1 SGHTA and CDR2 FQGNSA. The J segment lost 4 bases and the V segment lost 5 bases, leaving 4 bases of the junction unmatched. This CDR3 is 15 amino acids long. CDR3 in DNA: TGTGCCAGCAGCATAGGGACAGGGGGAGGAAACACCATATATTTT. The encoded protein is CASSIGTGGGNTIYF.

This clonotype was counted ten times or more. J is TRBJ2-7 and V is TRBV7-2; 14 positions match TRBD2. J lost 7 bases, V lost 5 bases, and 7 bases had no gene match. The CDR3 consists of 15 residues. Germline V gives CDR1 SGHTA, CDR2 FQGNSA. CDR3 protein: CASSLRLAGGGEQYF. The CDR3 DNA sequence: TGTGCCAGCAGCCTCCGACTAGCGGGGGGGGGAGAGCAGTACTTC.

This clonotype was detected ten times or more. V is TRBV28 and J is TRBJ2-7, with D possibly called TRBD1 or TRBD2 (5 bases each). The CDR3 consists of 10 residues. The V gene's germline CDR1 is MDHEN and CDR2 SYDVKM. As DNA, the CDR3 is TGTCCCCGGGACCCGAGGGAGCAGTACGTC. Its translation: CPRDPREQYV.

This clonotype has a handful of counts. The V gene is TRBV7-2, the J gene TRBJ2-7; 7 bases match TRBD2. The germline V gene has CDR1 SGHTA and CDR2 FQGNSA. The V segment lost 2 bases and the J segment 4 bases; nucleotides outside the gene matches: 8. The CDR3 covers 15 residues. CDR3 in DNA: TGTGCCAGCAGCTTAAGACCGGGGGGTACTTACGAGCAGTACTTC. Translating it yields CASSLRPGGTYEQYF.

This clonotype was counted a few times. This chain uses TRBV6-6 with TRBJ2-1; D not certain. Germline CDR1 and CDR2: MNHNY and SVGAGI (reference sequence). V lost 5 bases and J lost 10, with 15 bases in between. CDR3 length: 13 amino acids. CDR3 sequence (DNA): TGTGCCAGCAGTCAAAGGACGGCCGGGGAGCAGTTCTTC. Protein sequence: CASSQRTAGEQFF.

This clonotype was recorded many times. V usage is TRBV12-3 or TRBV12-4 and J usage is TRBJ2-2, with TRBD1 identical over 9 bases. This CDR3 is 15 amino acids long. The V and J ends lost 7 bases and 2 bases, in that order; junction bases with no gene match: 5. In nucleotides, the CDR3 is TGTGCCAGCACCCCGGGACAGGGAAACACCGGGGAGCTGTTTTTT. This gives the protein CASTPGQGNTGELFF.

Ten or more counts support this clonotype. This sequence joins TRBV6-5 and TRBJ1-5, with 8 bases identical to TRBD1. V dropped 2 bases and J dropped 4; count of bases not matched to a gene: 7. The CDR3 has 16 amino acids. Germline CDR1 is MNHEY and CDR2 is SVGAGI. The CDR3 DNA reads TGTGCCAGCAGTTACGGGGGACAGGCCCTAAATCAGCCCCAGCATTTT. Amino acid sequence: CASSYGGQALNQPQHF.

This clonotype was recorded many times. This chain uses TRBV12-3 or TRBV12-4 with TRBJ1-1; the D gene is possibly TRBD1 (6 bases). V gave up 6 bases and J gave up 4 bases, with 12 bases separating them. The CDR3 totals 13 residues. Here the CDR3 reads CASSETQGTEAFF. The CDR3 DNA is TGTGCCAGCAGCGAAACACAGGGCACTGAAGCTTTCTTT.

Points on this clonotype: This may be a read error, as it is one base from a much larger clone. The rearrangement joins TRBV5-1 to TRBJ2-7; D is unclear. Trimming took 4 bases from V and 3 from J, leaving 14 bases between them. This CDR3 spans 14 amino acids. The germline V gene encodes CDR1 SGHRS and CDR2 YFSETQ. CDR3 sequence reads: CASSPQSNVYEQYF. The DNA of the CDR3 is TGCGCCAGCAGCCCCCAGTCAAATGTCTACGAGCAGTACTTC.

At least ten counts were recorded for this clonotype. CDR3 coding DNA: TGTGCCAGCGCAAGTAGGCCGTCCTCTGCCAAAAACATTCAGTACTTC. This codes for CASASRPSSAKNIQYF. The genes are TRBV6-2 or TRBV6-3 and TRBJ2-4; D gene uncertain. The CDR3 is made up of 16 amino acids. Trimming removed 8 bases from V and 1 base from J, with 18 bases in between. The germline V gene encodes CDR1 MNHEY and CDR2 SVGEGT.

This clonotype showed up many times. J is TRBJ2-6 and V is TRBV6-5; TRBD1 matches at 10 bases. V lost 8 bases to trimming and J lost 1 base; unmatched junction nucleotides: 11. The CDR3 loop spans 18 amino acids. Germline loops: CDR1 MNHEY, CDR2 SVGAGI. CDR3 protein: CASLTRDRGLSGANVLTF. The CDR3, as DNA: TGTGCCAGCCTTACCCGGGACAGGGGTTTGTCTGGGGCCAACGTCCTGACTTTC.

This clonotype was observed at least ten times. This chain uses TRBV20-1 with TRBJ1-1; D is unclear. This CDR3 contains 12 residues. Between the trimmed V and J ends, which lost 5 bases and 2 bases, there was a span of 9 bases. Germline V gene lookup returns CDR1 DFQATT and CDR2 SNEGSKA (reference sequence). The DNA for the CDR3 is TGCAGTGCTCCTACTTTAAACACTGAAGCTTTCTTT. Translation gives CSAPTLNTEAFF.

V gene TRBV5-1 combines with J gene TRBJ1-1, with D perhaps TRBD1 (6 bases). The V end was cut by 6 bases, the J end by 2 bases, with 17 bases between. Germline values: CDR1 SGHRS, CDR2 YFSETQ. CDR3 length: 15 residues. CDR3 protein: CASIDPGGENTEAFF. Here the CDR3 DNA reads TGCGCCAGCATCGACCCGGGGGGCGAAAACACTGAAGCTTTCTTT.

On this clonotype: This may be a read error: a much more frequent sequence differs by one nucleotide. The rearrangement joins TRBV4-2 to TRBJ2-5, with no clear D. The CDR3 loop spans 14 amino acids. Germline loops: CDR1 LGHNA, CDR2 YNFKEQ. Trimming removed 3 bases from V and 4 bases from J, with 12 bases in between. Written as DNA, the CDR3 is TGTGCCAGCAGCCAGAATCTTGGGCGAGAGACCCAGTACTTC. This translates into CASSQNLGRETQYF.

At least ten counts were recorded for this clonotype. The chain uses TRBV20-1 and TRBJ2-4; no clear D. V was trimmed by 6 bases and J by 0 bases, leaving 15 bases between them. The CDR3 extends over 15 amino acids. CDR1 and CDR2 from the germline V gene are DFQATT and SNEGSKA (reference sequence). CDR3 sequence: CSAVPLEEAKNIQYF. Here the CDR3 DNA reads TGCAGTGCGGTCCCGCTAGAGGAAGCCAAAAACATTCAGTACTTC.

This clonotype was seen ten or more times. V gene TRBV19 combines with J gene TRBJ2-1; 11 bases are a match to TRBD2. CDR3 length: 17 residues. Germline V CDR1 and CDR2: LNHDA, SQIVND (reference sequence). After removal of 5 bases from V and 6 bases from J, the junction contained 12 bases not matched to a gene. CDR3 protein: CASSPEPLAGGINEQFF. Here the CDR3 DNA reads TGTGCCAGTAGTCCCGAACCCCTAGCGGGGGGCATCAATGAGCAGTTCTTC.

This clonotype was counted ten times or more. The genes are TRBV5-8 and TRBJ1-5; 9 bases line up with TRBD1. V was clipped by 4 bases and J by 4 bases; unmatched bases: 6. Germline V gives CDR1 SGHTS, CDR2 YDEGEE. This CDR3 comprises 15 residues. The DNA of the CDR3 is TGTGCCAGCAGCCAAGGGACAGGGTGGAATCAGCCCCAGCATTTT. Its translation is CASSQGTGWNQPQHF.

In this sample, this clonotype turned up many times. The V call is TRBV5-1, the J call TRBJ1-2, with TRBD1 matching 9 bases. J gave up 8 bases and V 4 bases, and 6 bases lay outside the gene matches. The germline gives CDR1 SGHRS, CDR2 YFSETQ. This CDR3 contains 13 residues. The DNA of the CDR3 is TGCGCCAGCAGCCCGGGACAGGGTGAGGGCTACACCTTC. Its translation is CASSPGQGEGYTF.